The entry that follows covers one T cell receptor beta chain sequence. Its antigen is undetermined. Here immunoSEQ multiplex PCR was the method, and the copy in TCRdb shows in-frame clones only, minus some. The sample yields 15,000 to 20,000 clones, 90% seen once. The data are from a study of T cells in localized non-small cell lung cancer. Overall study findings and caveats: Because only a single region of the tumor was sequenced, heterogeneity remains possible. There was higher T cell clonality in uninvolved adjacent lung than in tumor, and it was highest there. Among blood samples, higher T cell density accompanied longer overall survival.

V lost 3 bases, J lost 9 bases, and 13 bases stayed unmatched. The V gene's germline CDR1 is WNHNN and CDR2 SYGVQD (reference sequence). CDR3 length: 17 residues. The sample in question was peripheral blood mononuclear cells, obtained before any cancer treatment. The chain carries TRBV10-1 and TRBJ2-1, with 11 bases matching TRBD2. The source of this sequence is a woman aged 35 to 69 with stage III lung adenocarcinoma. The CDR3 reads CASSENVGASGRFEQFF. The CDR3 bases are TGCGCCAGCAGTGAAAATGTAGGAGCTAGCGGGAGGTTTGAGCAGTTCTTC.